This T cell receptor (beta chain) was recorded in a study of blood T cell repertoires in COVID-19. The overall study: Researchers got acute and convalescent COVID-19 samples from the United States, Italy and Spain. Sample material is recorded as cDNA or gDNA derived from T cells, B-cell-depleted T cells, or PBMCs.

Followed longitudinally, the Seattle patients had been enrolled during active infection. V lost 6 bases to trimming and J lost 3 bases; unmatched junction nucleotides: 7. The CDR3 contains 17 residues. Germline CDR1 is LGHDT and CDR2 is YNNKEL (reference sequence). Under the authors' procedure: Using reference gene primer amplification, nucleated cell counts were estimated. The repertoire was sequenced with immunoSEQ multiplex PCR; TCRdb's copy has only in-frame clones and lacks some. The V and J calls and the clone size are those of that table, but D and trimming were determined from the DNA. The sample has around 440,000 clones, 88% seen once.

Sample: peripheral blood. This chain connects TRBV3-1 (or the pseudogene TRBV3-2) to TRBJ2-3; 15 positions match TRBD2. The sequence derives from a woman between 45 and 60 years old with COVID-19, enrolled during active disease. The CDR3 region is CASSPGTSGGRTDTQYF. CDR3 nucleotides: TGTGCCAGCAGTCCCGGGACTAGCGGGGGGAGGACAGATACGCAGTATTTT.